The TCR beta chain described here comes from a study of T cells after yellow fever vaccination. This CDR3 region has 14 residues. The V gene lost 0 bases and the J gene lost 13 bases, with 16 bases spanning the gap. Germline V gene data show CDR1 as DFQATT and CDR2 as SNEGSKA (reference sequence). There are many counts of this clonotype. For TCR, cDNA came from 5'RACE template switching, which added a universal primer site and UMIs. TCRdb re-derived calls from the 5' RACE reads in MiXCR, one entry per CDR3 protein. The data contain about 310,000 distinct CDR3 sequences, 3.6% of them seen just once; the ten biggest clones take up about 20%.

The source is a man between 18 and 29 years old who received the YFV17D yellow fever vaccine. Sequenced material: PBMCs, taken on the day of the yellow fever booster vaccination. This chain uses TRBV20-1 with TRBJ1-6, with no clear D. Here the CDR3 reads CSARERHSLPPLHF. Here the CDR3 DNA reads TGCAGTGCTAGAGAAAGACACTCCCTGCCGCCCCTCCACTTT.